The 12 T cell receptor beta chains listed next were all sequenced from one sample in a study of blood T cell repertoires in COVID-19. The assay was immunoSEQ multiplex PCR, and TCRdb's table has in-frame clones only and misses some. The sample carries around 130,000 clones, approximately 88% recorded once. Specimen: peripheral blood. The receptors here all came from a woman younger than 45 who had recovered from COVID-19.

The rearrangement uses TRBV19 and TRBJ1-4; no definite D call. CDR1 and CDR2 (germline): LNHDA, SQIVND (reference sequence). Trimming left V 7 bases short and J 6 bases short, with 15 bases between. The length of the CDR3 is 14 residues. As DNA, the CDR3 is TGTGCCAGTACCCAGGAGGGAACGGATGAAAAACTGTTTTTT. Translation: CASTQEGTDEKLFF.

This clone was seen a single time. The chain has TRBV10-1 and TRBJ1-1, with 9 bases fitting TRBD1. CDR3 size: 14 residues. With V trimmed by 5 bases and J by 4 bases, 5 bases remained unmatched. Germline V gives CDR1 WNHNN, CDR2 SYGVQD (reference sequence). Here the CDR3 DNA reads TGCGCCAGCAGTTTGGGACAGGGCGTCACTGAAGCTTTCTTT. Its protein product is CASSLGQGVTEAFF.

The CDR3 loop reads CASSSGLAGRTDTQYF. In nucleotides, the CDR3 is TGTGCCAGCAGCTCGGGACTAGCGGGGCGAACAGATACGCAGTATTTT. The rearrangement links TRBV5-4 to TRBJ2-3; 13 bases agree with TRBD2. The CDR3 totals 16 residues. The V segment lost 3 bases and the J segment 3 bases; nucleotides outside the gene matches: 4. CDR1 SGHNT and CDR2 YYREEE come from the germline V gene (reference sequence).

The rearrangement joins TRBV6-5 to TRBJ2-3; a possible D gene is TRBD2 (5 bases). This CDR3 region has 15 residues. Germline V lookup: CDR1 MNHEY, CDR2 SVGAGI. The V gene lost 2 bases and the J gene lost 2 bases, with 11 bases spanning the gap. CDR3: CASSYERASTDTQYF. CDR3 DNA sequence: TGTGCCAGCAGTTACGAGAGGGCCTCCACAGATACGCAGTATTTT.

In this sample, this clone is medium-sized. The rearrangement uses TRBV6-5 and TRBJ1-6, with D maybe TRBD1 (5 bases). Germline CDR1 is MNHEY and CDR2 is SVGAGI. The V gene lost 2 bases and the J gene lost 10 bases, with 9 bases spanning the gap. This CDR3 comprises 13 residues. CDR3 protein: CASSYQGTSPLHF. CDR3 in DNA: TGTGCCAGCAGTTACCAGGGAACCTCACCCCTCCACTTT.

The gene calls are TRBV28 and TRBJ2-2, with 9 bases aligning to TRBD2. With 5 bases clipped from V and 8 bases from J, the junction kept 15 bases outside the gene matches. The CDR3 is 17 residues long. Germline V lookup: CDR1 MDHEN, CDR2 SYDVKM. CDR3 protein: CASSGRGGGAIPGELFF. CDR3 coding DNA: TGTGCCAGCAGTGGGCGAGGCGGGGGGGCAATCCCTGGGGAGCTGTTTTTT.

This chain connects TRBV10-3 to TRBJ1-5, with D uncertain. CDR1 and CDR2 from the germline V gene are ENHRY and SYGVKD. The CDR3 totals 12 residues. The V and J ends lost 2 bases and 7 bases respectively, with 6 bases between them. CDR3 in amino acids: CAISEVSQPQHF. DNA for the CDR3: TGTGCCATCAGTGAGGTGTCACAGCCCCAGCATTTT.

The chain is built from TRBV24-1 and TRBJ2-3, with D perhaps matching TRBD2 (6 bases). The germline CDR1 and CDR2 sequences are KGHDR and SFDVKD. V was clipped by 9 bases and J by 2 bases, with 14 bases between them. This CDR3 has 14 residues. The CDR3 region has the DNA TGTGCCACCGCTGGACGGGGGATCACAGATACGCAGTATTTT. Encoded protein: CATAGRGITDTQYF.

This chain links TRBV5-1 with TRBJ1-6; D is unresolved. Trimming stripped 1 base from V and 0 bases from J, with 8 bases between. Germline CDR1 SGHRS, CDR2 YFSETQ. This CDR3 comprises 16 residues. This CDR3 reads CASSLSGSSYNSPLHF. CDR3 DNA: TGCGCCAGCAGCTTGTCTGGGAGCTCCTATAATTCACCCCTCCACTTT.

This sequence joins TRBV5-5 and TRBJ1-5; D is possibly TRBD1 (6 bases). Germline lookup yields CDR1 SGHKS and CDR2 YYEKEE (reference sequence). The length of the CDR3 is 15 residues. V lost 0 bases and J 2 bases, leaving 9 bases between the germline ends. The CDR3 spells CASSLAAGGNQPQHF. DNA of the CDR3: TGTGCCAGCAGCTTGGCGGCAGGGGGCAATCAGCCCCAGCATTTT.

The chain combines TRBV2 with TRBJ2-1, with TRBD1 identical over 10 bases. There are 16 residues in the CDR3. V lost 6 bases, J lost 5 bases, and 10 bases stayed unmatched. CDR1 is SNHLY and CDR2 is FYNNEI in the germline V gene. The CDR3 DNA reads TGTGCCAGCAGCCTACTCCGGGACAGGGGTCACAATGAGCAGTTCTTC. This translates into CASSLLRDRGHNEQFF.

J is TRBJ2-7 and V is TRBV5-1, with D possibly TRBD1 on 6 matching bases. The CDR3 length is 14 residues. Trimming took 5 bases from V and 1 from J, leaving 13 bases between them. Germline CDR1 and CDR2: SGHRS and YFSETQ. CDR3 nucleotides: TGCGCCAGCAGTCGTCCTGACAGGTCCTACGAGCAGTACTTC. It encodes CASSRPDRSYEQYF.